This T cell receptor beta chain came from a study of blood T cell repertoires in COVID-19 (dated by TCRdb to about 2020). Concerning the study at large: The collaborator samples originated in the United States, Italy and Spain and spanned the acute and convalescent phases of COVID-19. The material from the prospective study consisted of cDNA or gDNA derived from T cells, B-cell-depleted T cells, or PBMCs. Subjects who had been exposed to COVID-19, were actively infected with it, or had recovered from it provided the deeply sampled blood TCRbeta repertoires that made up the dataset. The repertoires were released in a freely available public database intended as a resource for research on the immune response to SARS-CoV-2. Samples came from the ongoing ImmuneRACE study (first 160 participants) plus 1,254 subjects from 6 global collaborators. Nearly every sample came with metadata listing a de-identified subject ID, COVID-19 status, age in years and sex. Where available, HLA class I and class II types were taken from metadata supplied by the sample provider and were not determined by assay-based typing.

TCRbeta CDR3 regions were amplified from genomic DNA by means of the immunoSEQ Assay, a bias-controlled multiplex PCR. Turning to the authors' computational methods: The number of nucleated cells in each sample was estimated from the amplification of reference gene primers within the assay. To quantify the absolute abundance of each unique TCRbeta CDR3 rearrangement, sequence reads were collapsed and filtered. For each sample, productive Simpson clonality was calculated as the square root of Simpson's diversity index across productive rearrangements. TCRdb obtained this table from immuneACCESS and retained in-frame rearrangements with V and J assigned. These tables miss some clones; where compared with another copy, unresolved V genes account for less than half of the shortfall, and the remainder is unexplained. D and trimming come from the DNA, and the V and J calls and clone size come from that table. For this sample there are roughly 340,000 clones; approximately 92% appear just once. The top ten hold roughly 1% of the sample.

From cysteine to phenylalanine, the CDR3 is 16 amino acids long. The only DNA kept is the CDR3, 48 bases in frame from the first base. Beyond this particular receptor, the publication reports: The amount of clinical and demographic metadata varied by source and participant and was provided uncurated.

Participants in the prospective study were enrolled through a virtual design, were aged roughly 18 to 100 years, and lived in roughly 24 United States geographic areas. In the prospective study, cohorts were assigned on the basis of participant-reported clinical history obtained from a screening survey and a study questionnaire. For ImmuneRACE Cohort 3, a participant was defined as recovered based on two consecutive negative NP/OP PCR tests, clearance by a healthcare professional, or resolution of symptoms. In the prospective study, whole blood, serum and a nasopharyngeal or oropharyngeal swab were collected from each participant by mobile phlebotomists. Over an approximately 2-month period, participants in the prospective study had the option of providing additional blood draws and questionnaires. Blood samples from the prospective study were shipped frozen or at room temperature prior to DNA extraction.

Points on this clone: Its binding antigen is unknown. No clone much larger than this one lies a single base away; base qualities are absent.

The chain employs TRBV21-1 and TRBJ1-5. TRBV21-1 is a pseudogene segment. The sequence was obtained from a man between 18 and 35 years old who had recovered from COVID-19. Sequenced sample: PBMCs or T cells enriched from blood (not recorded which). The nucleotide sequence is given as TGTGCCAGCAGCAAAGTTCATAGGGAGGTCAATCAGCCCCAGCATTTT. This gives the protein CASSKVHREVNQPQHF.